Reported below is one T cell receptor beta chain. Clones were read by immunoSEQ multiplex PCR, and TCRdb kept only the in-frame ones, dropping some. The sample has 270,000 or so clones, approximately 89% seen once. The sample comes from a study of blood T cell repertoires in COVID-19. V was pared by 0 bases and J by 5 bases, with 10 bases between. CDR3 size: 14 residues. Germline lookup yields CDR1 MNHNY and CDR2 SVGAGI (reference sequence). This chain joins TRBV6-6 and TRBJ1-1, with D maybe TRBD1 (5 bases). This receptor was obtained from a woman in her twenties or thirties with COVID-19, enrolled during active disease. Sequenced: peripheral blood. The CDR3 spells CASSYSGGATEAFF. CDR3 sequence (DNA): TGTGCCAGCAGTTACTCGGGCGGGGCTACTGAAGCTTTCTTT.